The 11 T cell receptor beta chains below all came from one sample that was sequenced in a study of neoadjuvant anti-PD-1 for oral cavity cancer. Time point specified: after neoadjuvant nivolumab, at surgical resection. The assay was immunoSEQ multiplex PCR, and TCRdb's table has in-frame clones only and misses some. The repertoire holds some 14,000 clones, with over 60% as singletons. This sample comprised PBMCs, obtained after nivolumab (anti-PD-1) treatment. The receptors shown here come from a person between 40 and 79 years old with oral cavity squamous cell carcinoma.

V is TRBV7-6 and J is TRBJ2-5, with D unresolved. Germline CDR1 and CDR2: SGHVS and FNYEAQ. Trimming took 4 bases from V and 8 from J, leaving 5 bases between them. This CDR3 has 10 residues. The CDR3 reads CASSSGTQYF. CDR3 sequence (DNA): TGTGCCAGCAGCTCCGGAACCCAGTACTTC.

This clone has a handful of counts. The chain employs TRBV7-3 and TRBJ2-1; D possibly corresponds to TRBD2 (6 bases). The length of the CDR3 is 16 residues. Germline CDR1 is SGHTA and CDR2 is FQGTGA. The V end lost 2 bases, the J end lost 5 bases, and 16 bases lay between the germline ends. CDR3 sequence (DNA): TGTGCCAGCAGCTTACTAGGGAGGCAGGTCAACAATGAGCAGTTCTTC. As protein: CASSLLGRQVNNEQFF.

The V call is TRBV4-2, the J call TRBJ2-5; 9 bases line up with TRBD2. J lost 2 bases, V lost 0 bases, and 4 bases had no gene match. The germline V gene has CDR1 LGHNA and CDR2 YNFKEQ. The CDR3 contains 16 residues. For the CDR3, the DNA is TGTGCCAGCAGCCAAGATAGCGGGAGAGTTCAAGAGACCCAGTACTTC. This codes for CASSQDSGRVQETQYF.

V gene TRBV19 combines with J gene TRBJ1-3, with D possibly TRBD1 on 5 matching bases. Trimming cost V 7 bases and J 4 bases, with 17 bases left between them. This CDR3 is built from 15 residues. The germline V gene encodes CDR1 LNHDA and CDR2 SQIVND (reference sequence). CDR3 DNA sequence: TGTGCCAGTAACACCCCCGGGGGTTACGGAAACACCATATATTTT. This encodes CASNTPGGYGNTIYF. Combining the CDR3 with reference TRBV19 and TRBJ1-3 gives the whole variable domain DGGITQSPKYLFRKEGQNVTLSCEQNLNHDAMYWYRQDPGQGLRLIYYSQIVNDFQKGDIAEGYSVSREKKESFPLTVTSAQKNPTAFYLCASNTPGGYGNTIYFGEGSWLTVV.

In DNA, the CDR3 is TGCAGCGCCTGGGGTAGCGGGAGGGGACGCGGCGAGCAGTACTTC. Protein product: CSAWGSGRGRGEQYF. V and J are TRBV29-1 and TRBJ2-7, with TRBD2 matching 11 bases. There are 15 residues in the CDR3. V shed 7 bases and J 6 bases; nucleotides not matched to a gene: 14. The germline CDR1 and CDR2 sequences are SQVTM and ANQGSEA.

This chain connects TRBV2 to TRBJ1-5; D is ambiguous. From germline, CDR1 is SNHLY and CDR2 FYNNEI. The CDR3 length is 13 residues. Trimming took 6 bases from V and 2 from J, leaving 8 bases between them. CDR3 sequence (DNA): TGTGCCAGCAGGAAGGAGGGCAATCAGCCCCAGCATTTT. It yields the protein CASRKEGNQPQHF.

The gene calls are TRBV7-6 and TRBJ2-6, with D possibly being TRBD2 (7 bases). CDR1 and CDR2 from the germline V gene are SGHVS and FNYEAQ. V lost 0 bases and J 0 bases, leaving 12 bases between the germline ends. CDR3 size: 18 residues. The CDR3 DNA reads TGTGCCAGCAGCTTAGCGGAGAGGGGGGGCTCTGGGGCCAACGTCCTGACTTTC. Amino acids: CASSLAERGGSGANVLTF.

The chain carries TRBV9 and TRBJ2-6, with D possibly being TRBD2 (5 bases). With 3 bases removed from V and 1 base from J, the gap between germline ends came to 14 bases. The CDR3 covers 17 residues. The germline gives CDR1 SGDLS, CDR2 YYNGEE. The CDR3 nucleotides are TGTGCCAGCAGCGCCGGGGTTGAATTGTCTGGGGCCAACGTCCTGACTTTC. As protein: CASSAGVELSGANVLTF.

This clone was counted between two and nine times. V usage is TRBV28 and J usage is TRBJ2-1; the D is unclear. Deletions cut 6 bases from V and 2 bases from J, with 11 bases between. This CDR3 is built from 14 residues. Germline CDR1 reads MDHEN; CDR2 reads SYDVKM. DNA of the CDR3: TGTGCCAGCAGGACGGACCATCCCTACAATGAGCAGTTCTTC. Its translation is CASRTDHPYNEQFF. The complete variable domain, with remaining parts taken from reference TRBV28 and TRBJ2-1, reads DVKVTQSSRYLVKRTGEKVFLECVQDMDHENMFWYRQDPGLGLRLIYFSYDVKMKEKGDIPEGYSVSREKKERFSLILESASTNQTSMYLCASRTDHPYNEQFFGPGTRLTVL.

This clone showed up just a few times. This chain uses TRBV28 with TRBJ1-5; 8 nucleotides align to TRBD1. With 7 bases clipped from V and 7 bases from J, the junction kept 12 bases outside the gene matches. This CDR3 is 15 amino acids long. CDR1 is MDHEN, CDR2 SYDVKM, per germline. The CDR3 nucleotides are TGTGCCAGCACCCCTCAGGGGGCGCCTGCCCAGCCCCAGCATTTT. Translating gives CASTPQGAPAQPQHF.

This clone was picked up one time. The V gene is TRBV9, the J gene TRBJ2-5; D is perhaps TRBD1 (5 bases). Trimming pared 3 bases from V and 5 bases from J, leaving 14 bases between. The CDR3 has 14 residues. Germline CDR1 and CDR2: SGDLS and YYNGEE. In DNA, the CDR3 is TGTGCCAGCAGCGGGGGCAAGGTCGGCGAGACCCAGTACTTC. Encoded protein: CASSGGKVGETQYF.